The 25 T cell receptor beta chains in this list originate from one sample, sequenced in a study of OX40 agonist ivuxolimab in advanced cancers. Libraries were prepared by immunoSEQ multiplex PCR; TCRdb keeps only in-frame clonotypes and omits some of them. The sample carries 40,000 to 45,000 clones, approximately 90% recorded once. Sequenced material: CD4+ or CD8+ T cells sorted from blood, taken in a trial of the OX40 agonist ivuxolimab. Receptors originate from an adult with an advanced solid tumor such as melanoma, head and neck, liver or kidney cancer.

The V call is TRBV5-4, the J call TRBJ2-1, with D perhaps matching TRBD1 (5 bases). Trimming took off 2 bases at V and 7 bases at J, with 13 bases between the two ends. The CDR3 runs to 14 residues. Germline V gene sequence: CDR1 SGHNT, CDR2 YYREEE (reference sequence). The CDR3 spells CASSFVQGANEQFF. CDR3 DNA sequence: TGTGCCAGCAGCTTTGTACAAGGGGCGAATGAGCAGTTCTTC.

The chain links TRBV19 to TRBJ2-6; either TRBD1 or TRBD2 may supply D (6 bases each). Trimming removed 8 bases from V and 4 bases from J, with 15 bases in between. Germline lookup yields CDR1 LNHDA and CDR2 SQIVND (reference sequence). CDR3 length: 15 amino acids. DNA of the CDR3: TGTGCCAGTTCTACGGGGGCGCGAGGGGCCAACGTCCTGACTTTC. Protein sequence: CASSTGARGANVLTF.

The CDR3 nucleotides read TGCGCCAGCAGCGATAAGGGGGGTGAGAGCACTGAAGCTTTCTTT. Amino acids: CASSDKGGESTEAFF. The rearrangement joins TRBV5-1 to TRBJ1-1, with TRBD1 as a possible D gene (6 bases). With 4 bases removed from V and 4 bases from J, the gap between germline ends came to 17 bases. The CDR3 is 15 amino acids. Germline V gene lookup returns CDR1 SGHRS and CDR2 YFSETQ.

The chain combines TRBV19 with TRBJ2-1; a weak D match, TRBD2 (6 bases). There are 16 residues in the CDR3. Between the trimmed V and J ends, which lost 5 bases and 5 bases, there was a span of 19 bases. The germline V gene encodes CDR1 LNHDA and CDR2 SQIVND (reference sequence). The DNA of the CDR3 is TGTGCCAGTAGTCCGTCGAGGGGAGGATGGGACAATGAGCAGTTCTTC. It translates to CASSPSRGGWDNEQFF.

The chain carries TRBV4-1 and TRBJ2-5; 10 bases line up with TRBD1. J lost 2 bases, V lost 2 bases, and 5 bases had no gene match. The length of the CDR3 is 16 residues. Looked up from germline, CDR1 is MGHRA and CDR2 is YSYEKL. The CDR3 bases are TGCGCCAGCAGCCAATCACGGACAGGGGGTCAAGAGACCCAGTACTTC. It translates to CASSQSRTGGQETQYF.

The chain employs TRBV14 and TRBJ1-2; D is uncertain. The CDR3 is 15 amino acids. Trimming took 0 bases from V and 3 from J, leaving 11 bases between them. Per germline, CDR1 SGHDN and CDR2 FVKESK. CDR3 DNA: TGTGCCAGCAGCCAAGAGGGCAGCTGGGACTATGGCTACACCTTC. This gives the protein CASSQEGSWDYGYTF.

The chain carries TRBV19 and TRBJ2-7, with 7 bases identical to TRBD1. CDR1 LNHDA and CDR2 SQIVND come from the germline V gene (reference sequence). This CDR3 is 16 amino acids long. Germline trimming cut 6 bases from V and 1 base from J; bases unmatched to any gene: 12. The CDR3 region is CASSSNRDSLSYEQYF. CDR3 coding DNA: TGTGCCAGTAGCTCGAACCGGGACAGCCTTTCCTACGAGCAGTACTTC.

The chain carries TRBV7-8 and TRBJ2-2; D possibly uses TRBD1 or TRBD2 (5 bases each). CDR1 and CDR2 (germline): SGHVS, FQNEAQ. The V and J ends lost 3 bases and 3 bases respectively, with 11 bases between them. The CDR3 is 15 amino acids. CDR3 in amino acids: CASSFGGLDTGELFF. CDR3 coding DNA: TGTGCCAGCAGCTTTGGGGGTTTGGACACCGGGGAGCTGTTTTTT.

The chain links TRBV2 to TRBJ2-2; 9 nucleotides match TRBD2. V was pared by 4 bases and J by 1 base, with 7 bases of the junction left unmatched. The CDR3 consists of 17 residues. The V gene's germline CDR1 is SNHLY and CDR2 FYNNEI. The CDR3 protein is CASSVLAGSQNTGELFF. CDR3 DNA sequence: TGTGCCAGCAGTGTCCTAGCGGGATCTCAGAACACCGGGGAGCTGTTTTTT. The full variable domain, its missing parts supplied by reference TRBV2 and TRBJ2-2, is EPEVTQTPSHQVTQMGQEVILRCVPISNHLYFYWYRQILGQKVEFLVSFYNNEISEKSEIFDDQFSVERPDGSNFTLKIRSTKLEDSAMYFCASSVLAGSQNTGELFFGEGSRLTVL.

Only one count was recorded for this clone. V and J are TRBV28 and TRBJ1-3; D not resolved. The CDR3 has 13 residues. Trimming pared 6 bases from V and 4 bases from J, leaving 10 bases between. The germline V gene has CDR1 MDHEN and CDR2 SYDVKM. The CDR3: CASRELDGNTIYF. The CDR3 region has the DNA TGTGCCAGCAGGGAATTAGACGGAAACACCATATATTTT. Looking up the rest from reference TRBV28 and TRBJ1-3 gives the full variable domain: DVKVTQSSRYLVKRTGEKVFLECVQDMDHENMFWYRQDPGLGLRLIYFSYDVKMKEKGDIPEGYSVSREKKERFSLILESASTNQTSMYLCASRELDGNTIYFGEGSWLTVV.

The V and J genes are TRBV5-1 and TRBJ2-7; TRBD2 agrees at 7 bases. With V trimmed by 2 bases and J by 12 bases, 8 bases remained unmatched. The CDR3 runs 12 residues. Looked up from germline, CDR1 is SGHRS and CDR2 is YFSETQ. CDR3 protein: CASSLQSGDLYF. CDR3 DNA: TGCGCCAGCAGCTTACAAAGCGGGGATCTGTACTTC.

DNA for the CDR3: TGCGCCAGCAGTCAAGGCTCAGGGACCCAAGAGACCCAGTACTTC. Translating gives CASSQGSGTQETQYF. The V and J genes are TRBV23-1 and TRBJ2-5; D assignment may be TRBD1 or TRBD2 (5 bases each). TRBV23-1 is labeled an ORF, and its function is uncertain. V was pared by 2 bases and J by 1 base, with 11 bases between. This CDR3 contains 15 residues.

This chain joins TRBV19 and TRBJ1-5; D is ambiguous. Germline V lookup: CDR1 LNHDA, CDR2 SQIVND (reference sequence). The CDR3 is made up of 15 amino acids. V dropped 0 bases and J dropped 4 bases, with 10 bases sitting between them. The CDR3 spells CASSIDLGGNQPQHF. For the CDR3, the DNA is TGTGCCAGTAGTATAGATCTTGGAGGGAATCAGCCCCAGCATTTT.

The gene calls are TRBV6-6 and TRBJ2-1, with 9 bases identical to TRBD2. Germline trimming cut 7 bases from V and 15 bases from J; bases unmatched to any gene: 7. In germline, CDR1 is MNHNY, CDR2 SVGAGI (reference sequence). The CDR3 runs 11 residues. The CDR3 nucleotides are TGTGCCAGCAACTTAGCGGGAGAGTGGTTCTTC. As protein: CASNLAGEWFF.

The chain is built from TRBV28 and TRBJ2-7, with 12 bases identical to TRBD2. CDR1 and CDR2 from the germline V gene are MDHEN and SYDVKM. The length of the CDR3 is 15 residues. Losses at the gene ends were 6 bases for V and 5 bases for J; bases not matched to a gene: 8. Here the CDR3 DNA reads TGTGCCAGCAGGCCAATGACTAGCGGGAGTAACGAGCAGTACTTC. It yields the protein CASRPMTSGSNEQYF.

This clone was recorded a few times. J is TRBJ2-4 and V is TRBV11-2; 7 nucleotides align to TRBD1. V lost 4 bases and J lost 0; bases outside the gene matches: 9. The V gene's germline CDR1 is SGHAT and CDR2 FQNNGV. The length of the CDR3 is 17 residues. CDR3 amino acids: CASSSLTGIGAKNIQYF. CDR3 DNA: TGTGCCAGCAGCTCACTGACAGGGATCGGAGCCAAAAACATTCAGTACTTC.

The chain employs TRBV28 and TRBJ1-3, with D unresolved. CDR1 and CDR2 (germline): MDHEN, SYDVKM. The V gene lost 6 bases and the J gene lost 5 bases, with 11 bases spanning the gap. This CDR3 is built from 13 residues. CDR3 in DNA: TGTGCCAGCAGGTCCGGGAGTAGAAACACCATATATTTT. Translating it yields CASRSGSRNTIYF.

The chain employs TRBV5-1 and TRBJ2-1, with 8 bases matching TRBD1. This CDR3 comprises 14 residues. The V gene end was trimmed by 4 bases and the J gene end by 3 bases; junction bases not matched to a gene: 3. Germline V lookup: CDR1 SGHRS, CDR2 YFSETQ. The CDR3 spells CASSHRGDYNEQFF. Written as DNA, the CDR3 is TGCGCCAGCAGCCACAGGGGGGACTACAATGAGCAGTTCTTC.

This chain links TRBV29-1 with TRBJ2-1, with 8 bases fitting TRBD2. Germline CDR1 reads SQVTM; CDR2 reads ANQGSEA. The CDR3 covers 15 residues. V shed 7 bases and J 0 bases; nucleotides not matched to a gene: 8. The CDR3 nucleotides read TGCAGCGCACTAGCGGTCCTTGGCTCCTACAATGAGCAGTTCTTC. This translates into CSALAVLGSYNEQFF.

This clone was seen only once. The CDR3 reads CASSLSMGRRNTEAFF. DNA of the CDR3: TGTGCCAGCAGTTTATCGATGGGACGGCGAAACACTGAAGCTTTCTTT. The V and J genes are TRBV27 and TRBJ1-1, with D possibly being TRBD1 (5 bases). Germline V lookup: CDR1 MNHEY, CDR2 SMNVEV (reference sequence). The CDR3 has 16 amino acids. Trimming removed 0 bases from V and 2 bases from J, with 13 bases in between.

This clone was seen a few times. The chain combines TRBV4-2 with TRBJ2-6; the D is unclear. Germline-derived CDR1 and CDR2 are LGHNA and YNFKEQ. Deletions cut 0 bases from V and 0 bases from J, with 6 bases between. There are 16 residues in the CDR3. CDR3 nucleotides: TGTGCCAGCAGCCAAGATACGGGCTCTGGGGCCAACGTCCTGACTTTC. Encoded protein: CASSQDTGSGANVLTF.

The rearrangement uses TRBV7-9 and TRBJ2-3, with 9 nucleotides matching TRBD2. The germline CDR1 and CDR2 sequences are SEHNR and FQNEAQ (reference sequence). V gave up 3 bases and J gave up 6 bases; unmatched junction bases: 7. The CDR3 sequence is 15 residues long. CDR3 residues: CASSLDSGRVDTQYF. The DNA for the CDR3 is TGTGCCAGCAGCTTGGATAGCGGGAGAGTGGATACGCAGTATTTT.

The chain combines TRBV6-5 with TRBJ1-5, with D unresolved. Germline lookup yields CDR1 MNHEY and CDR2 SVGAGI. The CDR3 runs 15 residues. V was clipped by 6 bases and J by 4 bases, with 16 bases between them. CDR3 nucleotides: TGTGCCAGCAGCCCCTACGGGTGGGATAATCAGCCCCAGCATTTT. Translated, it gives CASSPYGWDNQPQHF.

The rearrangement links TRBV7-9 to TRBJ2-1; D is possibly TRBD1 or TRBD2 (5 bases each). The length of the CDR3 is 16 residues. The V end was cut by 1 base, the J end by 0 bases, with 10 bases between. CDR1 SEHNR and CDR2 FQNEAQ come from the germline V gene (reference sequence). CDR3 DNA sequence: TGTGCCAGCAGCTTAGTGGGGGTAGGCTCCTACAATGAGCAGTTCTTC. As protein: CASSLVGVGSYNEQFF.

The rearrangement uses TRBV6-1 and TRBJ2-1; D might be TRBD1 (6 bases). Germline V gene data show CDR1 as MNHNS and CDR2 as SASEGT. This CDR3 is built from 13 residues. Between the trimmed V and J ends, which lost 6 bases and 7 bases, there was a span of 13 bases. Here the CDR3 DNA reads TGTGCCAGCAGACGGGACACGAAGAATGAGCAGTTCTTC. Translating gives CASRRDTKNEQFF.